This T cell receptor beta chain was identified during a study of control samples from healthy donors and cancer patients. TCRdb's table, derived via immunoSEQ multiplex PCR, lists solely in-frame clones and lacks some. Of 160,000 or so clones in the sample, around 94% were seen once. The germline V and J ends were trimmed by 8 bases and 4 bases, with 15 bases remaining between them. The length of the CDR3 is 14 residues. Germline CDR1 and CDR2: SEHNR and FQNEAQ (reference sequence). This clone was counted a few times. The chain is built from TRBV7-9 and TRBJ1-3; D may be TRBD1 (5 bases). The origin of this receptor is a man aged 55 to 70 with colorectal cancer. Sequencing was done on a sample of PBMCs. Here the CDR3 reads CASAGGAQGNTIYF. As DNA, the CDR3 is TGTGCCAGCGCTGGGGGTGCACAGGGAAACACCATATATTTT.